This T cell receptor beta chain was identified in a study of shared clonotypes between healthy human individuals. Comment on this clone: Its target is not known.

V was clipped by 0 bases and J by 3 bases, with 11 bases between them. Germline V gene sequence: CDR1 SEHNR, CDR2 FQNEAQ (reference sequence). The CDR3 spans 15 residues. Generated by immunoSEQ multiplex PCR, the TCRdb table keeps only in-frame clones and is missing some. The sample lists 1,400,000 or so clones, approximately 98.5% occurring once. Study-level findings and limits: Sampling was confined to blood; repertoires within tissues likely differ.

This clonotype was sampled from a man under 40 in good health. The sample comprised naive CD4+ T cells sorted from blood. Subset here: CD45RA+ positively selected. V is TRBV7-9 and J is TRBJ2-5; D is uncertain. The CDR3: CASSLASGKEETQYF. CDR3 bases: TGTGCCAGCAGCTTAGCGTCCGGTAAAGAAGAGACCCAGTACTTC. Together with reference TRBV7-9 and TRBJ2-5, the CDR3 gives the full variable domain: DTGVSQNPRHKITKRGQNVTFRCDPISEHNRLYWYRQTLGQGPEFLTYFQNEAQLEKSRLLSDRFSAERPKGSFSTLEIQRTEQGDSAMYLCASSLASGKEETQYFGPGTRLLVL.